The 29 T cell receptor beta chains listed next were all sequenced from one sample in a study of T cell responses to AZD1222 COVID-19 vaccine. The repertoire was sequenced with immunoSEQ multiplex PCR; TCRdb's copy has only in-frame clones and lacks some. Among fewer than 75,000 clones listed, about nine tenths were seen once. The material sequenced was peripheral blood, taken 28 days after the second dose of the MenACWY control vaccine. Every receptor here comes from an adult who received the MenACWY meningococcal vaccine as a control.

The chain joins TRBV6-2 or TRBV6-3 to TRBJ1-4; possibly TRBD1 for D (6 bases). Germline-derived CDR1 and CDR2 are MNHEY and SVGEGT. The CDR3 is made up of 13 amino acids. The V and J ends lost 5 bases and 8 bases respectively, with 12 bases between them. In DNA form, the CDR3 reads TGTGCCAGCAGTGACAGGTCGTACGAAAAACTGTTTTTT. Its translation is CASSDRSYEKLFF.

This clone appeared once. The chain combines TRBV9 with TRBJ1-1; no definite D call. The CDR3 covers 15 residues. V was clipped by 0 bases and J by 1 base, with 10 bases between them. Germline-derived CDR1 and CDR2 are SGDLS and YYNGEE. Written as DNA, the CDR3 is TGTGCCAGCAGCGTAGGTTCCAGGCGGAACACTGAAGCTTTCTTT. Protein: CASSVGSRRNTEAFF.

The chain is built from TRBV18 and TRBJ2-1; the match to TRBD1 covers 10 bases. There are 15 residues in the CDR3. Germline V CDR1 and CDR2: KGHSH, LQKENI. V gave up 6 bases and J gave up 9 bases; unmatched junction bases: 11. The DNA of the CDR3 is TGTGCCAGCTCTCCCTCCGGGACAGGGGACGGTGAGCAGTTCTTC. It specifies CASSPSGTGDGEQFF.

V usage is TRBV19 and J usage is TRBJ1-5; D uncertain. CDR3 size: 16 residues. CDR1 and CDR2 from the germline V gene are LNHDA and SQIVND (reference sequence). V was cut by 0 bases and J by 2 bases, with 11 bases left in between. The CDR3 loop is CASSIDRGGGNQPQHF. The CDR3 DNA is TGTGCCAGTAGTATAGATAGAGGAGGAGGCAATCAGCCCCAGCATTTT. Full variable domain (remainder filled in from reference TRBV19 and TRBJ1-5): DGGITQSPKYLFRKEGQNVTLSCEQNLNHDAMYWYRQDPGQGLRLIYYSQIVNDFQKGDIAEGYSVSREKKESFPLTVTSAQKNPTAFYLCASSIDRGGGNQPQHFGDGTRLSIL.

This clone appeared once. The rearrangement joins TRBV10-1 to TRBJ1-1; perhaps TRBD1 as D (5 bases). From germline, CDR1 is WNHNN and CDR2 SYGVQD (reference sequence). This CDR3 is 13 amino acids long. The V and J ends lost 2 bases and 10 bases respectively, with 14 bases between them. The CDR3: CASSELPGNGAFF. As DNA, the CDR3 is TGCGCCAGCAGTGAGCTTCCAGGGAATGGAGCTTTCTTT.

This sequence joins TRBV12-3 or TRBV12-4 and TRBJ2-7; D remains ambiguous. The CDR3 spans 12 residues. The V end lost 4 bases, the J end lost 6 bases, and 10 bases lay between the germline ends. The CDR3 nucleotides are TGTGCCAGCAGTTCCCCCCCTCCCGAGCAGTACTTC. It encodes CASSSPPPEQYF.

CDR3 amino acids: CASSQSLAGHYEQYF. The CDR3 DNA is TGCGCCAGCAGCCAAAGCCTAGCGGGACACTACGAGCAGTACTTC. The chain couples TRBV4-1 to TRBJ2-7; 9 nucleotides agree with TRBD2. The CDR3 totals 15 residues. The germline CDR1 and CDR2 sequences are MGHRA and YSYEKL. V lost 2 bases to trimming and J lost 3 bases; unmatched junction nucleotides: 5.

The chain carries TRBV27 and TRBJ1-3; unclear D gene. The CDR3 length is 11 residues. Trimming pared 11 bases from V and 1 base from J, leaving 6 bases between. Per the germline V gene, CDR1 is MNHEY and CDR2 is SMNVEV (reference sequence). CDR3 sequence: CAVGSGNTIYF. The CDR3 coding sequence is TGTGCCGTAGGATCTGGAAACACCATATATTTT.

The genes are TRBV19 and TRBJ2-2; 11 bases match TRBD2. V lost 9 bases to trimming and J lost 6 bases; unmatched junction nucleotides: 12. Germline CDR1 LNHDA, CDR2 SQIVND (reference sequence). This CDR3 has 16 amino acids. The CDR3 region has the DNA TGTGCCAGCCTAATAGCGGGAGGGCCGGCGGCCGGGGAGCTGTTTTTT. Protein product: CASLIAGGPAAGELFF.

The CDR3 DNA is TGCGCCAGCAGTGTTACAGGGGTCTACGAGCAGTACTTC. Protein sequence: CASSVTGVYEQYF. This chain connects TRBV10-1 to TRBJ2-7; 7 nucleotides agree with TRBD1. The V gene end was trimmed by 4 bases and the J gene end by 3 bases; junction bases not matched to a gene: 3. Germline V lookup: CDR1 WNHNN, CDR2 SYGVQD (reference sequence). CDR3 length: 13 amino acids.

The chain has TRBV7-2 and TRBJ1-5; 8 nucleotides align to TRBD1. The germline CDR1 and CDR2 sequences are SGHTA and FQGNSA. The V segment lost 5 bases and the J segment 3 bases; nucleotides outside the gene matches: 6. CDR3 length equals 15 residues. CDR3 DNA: TGTGCCAGCAGCCAACGGACAGGGCACAATCAGCCCCAGCATTTT. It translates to CASSQRTGHNQPQHF.

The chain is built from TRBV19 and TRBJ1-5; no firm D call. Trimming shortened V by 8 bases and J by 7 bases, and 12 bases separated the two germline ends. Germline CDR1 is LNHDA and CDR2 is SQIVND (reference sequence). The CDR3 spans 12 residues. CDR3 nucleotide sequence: TGTGCCAGTGCCCAAGTCAGACAGCCCCAGCATTTT. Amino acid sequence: CASAQVRQPQHF.

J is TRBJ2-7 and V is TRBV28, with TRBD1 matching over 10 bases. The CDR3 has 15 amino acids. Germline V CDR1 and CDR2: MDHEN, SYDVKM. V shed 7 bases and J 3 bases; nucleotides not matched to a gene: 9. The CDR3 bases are TGTGCCAGCACACCCCCCCGGGACAGGGGCTACGAGCAGTACTTC. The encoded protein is CASTPPRDRGYEQYF.

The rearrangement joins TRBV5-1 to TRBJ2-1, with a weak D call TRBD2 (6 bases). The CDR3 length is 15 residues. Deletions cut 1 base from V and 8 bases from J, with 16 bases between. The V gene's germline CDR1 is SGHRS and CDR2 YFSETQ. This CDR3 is CASSLNGGVYYEQFF. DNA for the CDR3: TGCGCCAGCAGCTTGAACGGGGGAGTATATTATGAGCAGTTCTTC.

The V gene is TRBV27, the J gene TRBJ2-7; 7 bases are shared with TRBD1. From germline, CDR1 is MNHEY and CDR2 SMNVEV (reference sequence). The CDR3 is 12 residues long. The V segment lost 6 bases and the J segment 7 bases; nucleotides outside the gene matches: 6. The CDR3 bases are TGTGCCAGCAGCCCAAGGGGGCGGGAGCAGTACTTC. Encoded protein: CASSPRGREQYF.

CDR3 sequence: CACLGNEQFF. CDR3 nucleotide sequence: TGTGCCTGCTTGGGGAATGAGCAGTTCTTC. V is TRBV5-8 and J is TRBJ2-1, with D uncertain. This CDR3 is built from 10 residues. Trimming shortened V by 10 bases and J by 7 bases, and 9 bases separated the two germline ends. The germline gives CDR1 SGHTS, CDR2 YDEGEE.

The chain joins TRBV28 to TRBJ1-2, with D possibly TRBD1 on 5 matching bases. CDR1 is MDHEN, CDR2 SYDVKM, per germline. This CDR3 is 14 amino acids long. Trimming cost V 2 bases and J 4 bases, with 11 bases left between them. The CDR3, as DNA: TGTGCCAGCAGTTTACCGACAGTTTCCTATGGCTACACCTTC. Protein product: CASSLPTVSYGYTF.

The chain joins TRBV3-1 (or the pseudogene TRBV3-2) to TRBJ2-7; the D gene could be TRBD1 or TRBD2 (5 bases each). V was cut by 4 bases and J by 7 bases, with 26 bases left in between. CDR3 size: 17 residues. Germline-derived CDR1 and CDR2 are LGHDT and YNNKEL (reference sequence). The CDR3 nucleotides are TGTGCCAGCAGCCTTCGGACACCGTCCCGAGGGGCCCCAGAGCAGTACTTC. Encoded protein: CASSLRTPSRGAPEQYF.

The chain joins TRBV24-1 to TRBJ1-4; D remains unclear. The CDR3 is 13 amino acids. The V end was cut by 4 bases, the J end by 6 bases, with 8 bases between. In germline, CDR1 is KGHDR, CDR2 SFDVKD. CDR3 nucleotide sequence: TGTGCCACCAGTGAGGACGCGGATGAAAAACTGTTTTTT. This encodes CATSEDADEKLFF.

CDR3 protein: CASSTPRGRNVPNSPLHF. The CDR3 DNA reads TGTGCCAGCAGCACCCCGAGAGGACGGAACGTGCCTAATTCACCCCTCCACTTT. V is TRBV21-1 and J is TRBJ1-6. TRBV21-1 represents a pseudogene. The CDR3 has 18 residues.

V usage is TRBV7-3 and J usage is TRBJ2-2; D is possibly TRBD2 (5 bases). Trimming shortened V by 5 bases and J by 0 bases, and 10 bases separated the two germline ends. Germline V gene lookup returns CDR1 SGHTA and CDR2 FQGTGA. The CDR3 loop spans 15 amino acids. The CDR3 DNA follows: TGTGCCAGCAGCGATCGAGCGGCGAACACCGGGGAGCTGTTTTTT. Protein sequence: CASSDRAANTGELFF.

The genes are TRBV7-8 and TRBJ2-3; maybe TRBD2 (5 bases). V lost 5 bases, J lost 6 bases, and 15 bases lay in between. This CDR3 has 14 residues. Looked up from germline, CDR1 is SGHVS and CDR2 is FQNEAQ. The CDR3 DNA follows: TGTGCCAGCAGCATTACGAACTCGGGGGATACGCAGTATTTT. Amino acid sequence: CASSITNSGDTQYF.

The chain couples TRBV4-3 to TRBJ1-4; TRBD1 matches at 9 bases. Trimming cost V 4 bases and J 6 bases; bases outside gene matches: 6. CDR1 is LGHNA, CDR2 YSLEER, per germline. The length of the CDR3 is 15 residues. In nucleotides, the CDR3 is TGCGCCAGCAGCCCTGGGGACAGGGATCATGAAAAACTGTTTTTT. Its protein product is CASSPGDRDHEKLFF.

The CDR3 loop is CASSPKGQVGVKGEQFF. CDR3 DNA: TGTGCCAGCAGTCCCAAAGGACAGGTTGGGGTGAAGGGTGAGCAGTTCTTC. This chain links TRBV7-8 with TRBJ2-1; 7 nucleotides agree with TRBD1. The CDR3 has 17 residues. Trimming at V came to 6 bases and at J to 9 bases, leaving 20 bases not matched to a gene. CDR1 and CDR2 (germline): SGHVS, FQNEAQ.

The CDR3, as DNA: TGTGCCAGCAGTGGTGGGGACAGGGTAAAAGCTTTCTTT. Translated: CASSGGDRVKAFF. The rearrangement links TRBV2 to TRBJ1-1; 9 nucleotides agree with TRBD1. J was trimmed by 9 bases and V by 4 bases; bases with no gene match: 6. The CDR3 runs 13 residues. Germline CDR1 reads SNHLY; CDR2 reads FYNNEI.

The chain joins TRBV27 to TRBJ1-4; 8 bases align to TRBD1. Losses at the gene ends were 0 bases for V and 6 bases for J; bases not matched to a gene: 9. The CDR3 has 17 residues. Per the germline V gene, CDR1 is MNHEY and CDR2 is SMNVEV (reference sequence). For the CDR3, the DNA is TGTGCCAGCAGTTTATCTCCCCCCAGGGGGCGGGATGAAAAACTGTTTTTT. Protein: CASSLSPPRGRDEKLFF.

Here the CDR3 DNA reads TGCGCCAGCGGCCGAGAGTACCAAGAGACCCAGTACTTC. Amino acid sequence: CASGREYQETQYF. The rearrangement joins TRBV5-1 to TRBJ2-5; D is ambiguous. The germline V gene has CDR1 SGHRS and CDR2 YFSETQ. The CDR3 is 13 amino acids. Trimming cost V 7 bases and J 0 bases, with 10 bases left between them.

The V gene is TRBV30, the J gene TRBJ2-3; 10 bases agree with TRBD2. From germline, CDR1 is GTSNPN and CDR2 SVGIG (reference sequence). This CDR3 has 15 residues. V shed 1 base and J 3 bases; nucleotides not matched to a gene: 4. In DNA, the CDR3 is TGTGCCTGGAGTGAAGGGACTAGCGTTACAGATACGCAGTATTTT. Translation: CAWSEGTSVTDTQYF. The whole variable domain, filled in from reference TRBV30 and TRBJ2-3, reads SQTIHQWPATLVQPVGSPLSLECTVEGTSNPNLYWYRQAAGRGLQLLFYSVGIGQISSEVPQNLSASRPQDRQFILSSKKLLLSDSGFYLCAWSEGTSVTDTQYFGPGTRLTVL.

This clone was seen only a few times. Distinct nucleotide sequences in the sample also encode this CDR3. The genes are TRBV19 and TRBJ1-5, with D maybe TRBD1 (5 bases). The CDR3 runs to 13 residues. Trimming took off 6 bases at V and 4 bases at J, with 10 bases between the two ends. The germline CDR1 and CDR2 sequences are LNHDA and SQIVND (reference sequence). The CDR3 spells CASRTEENQPQHF. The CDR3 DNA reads TGTGCCAGTAGGACAGAAGAGAATCAGCCCCAGCATTTT.